This T cell receptor beta chain was retrieved from a study of molecular identifiers for immune sequencing clone quantification. Trimming pared 5 bases from V and 9 bases from J, leaving 14 bases between. There are 13 residues in the CDR3. The germline gives CDR1 GTSNPN, CDR2 SVGIG (reference sequence). CD8+CD4-CCR7+CD45RA+ sorting gave the naive CD8 T cells. The sample holds many counts of this clonotype. No antigen is known for it. Points from the study as a whole: For effector cells, clones above 20 RNA copies held over 99% of molecules; for naive cells, under 1%. Jurkat TCR RNA from one cell was spiked into roughly 1 million naive cells, and it was reportedly detectable there.

Bulk libraries came from a prior protocol with listed TCR primers. TCRdb reprocessed the PCR reads via MiXCR and lists one record per CDR3 protein. The profile shows around 480,000 distinct CDR3 sequences, 25% of them singletons. The origin of this receptor is a human donor in good health. Some libraries in this study had Jurkat cell RNA spiked in. Sequencing used naive CD8+ T cells from blood, with Jurkat cell RNA spiked in. Indicated subset: FACS-sorted CD8+CD4-CCR7+CD45RA+ naive T cells. The chain has TRBV30 and TRBJ1-6, with D unclear. CDR3 DNA: TGTGCCTGGGCGGACCGCAGTGGTTCACCCCTCCACTTT. It codes for CAWADRSGSPLHF.